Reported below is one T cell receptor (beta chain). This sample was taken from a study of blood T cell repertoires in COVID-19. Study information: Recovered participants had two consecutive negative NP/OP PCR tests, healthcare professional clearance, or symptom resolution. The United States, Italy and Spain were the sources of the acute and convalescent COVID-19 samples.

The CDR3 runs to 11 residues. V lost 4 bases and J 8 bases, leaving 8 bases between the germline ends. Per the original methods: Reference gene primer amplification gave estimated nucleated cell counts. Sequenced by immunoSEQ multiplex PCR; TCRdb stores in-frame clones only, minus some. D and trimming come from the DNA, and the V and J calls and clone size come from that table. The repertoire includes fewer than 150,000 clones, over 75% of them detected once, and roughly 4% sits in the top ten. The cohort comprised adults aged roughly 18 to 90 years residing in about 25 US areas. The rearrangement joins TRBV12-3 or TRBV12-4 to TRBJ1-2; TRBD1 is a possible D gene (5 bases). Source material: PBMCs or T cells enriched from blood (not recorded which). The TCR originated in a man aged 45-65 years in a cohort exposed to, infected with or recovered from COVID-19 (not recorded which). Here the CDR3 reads CASSWQGGYTF. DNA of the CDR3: TGTGCCAGCAGTTGGCAGGGCGGCTACACCTTC.